These 31 T cell receptor beta chains share one sample of origin, sequenced in a study of blood T cell repertoires in COVID-19. Clones were read by immunoSEQ multiplex PCR, and TCRdb kept only the in-frame ones, dropping some. The sample lists 45,000 to 65,000 clones, around 90% occurring once. The specimen was peripheral blood. Receptors originate from a human donor with acute or convalescent COVID-19. The donor label of this sample is uncertain.

V gene TRBV27 combines with J gene TRBJ1-5, with D tentatively TRBD1 (6 bases). Germline assignment: CDR1 MNHEY and CDR2 SMNVEV (reference sequence). This CDR3 has 13 amino acids. Trimming took 11 bases from V and 4 from J, leaving 15 bases between them. CDR3 nucleotide sequence: TGTGCCTGTGGGGACACGGAAAATCAGCCCCAGCATTTT. This codes for CACGDTENQPQHF.

The rearrangement links TRBV10-3 to TRBJ2-5; possible D gene TRBD1, 5 bases. This CDR3 comprises 12 residues. Looked up from germline, CDR1 is ENHRY and CDR2 is SYGVKD. Trimming pared 6 bases from V and 1 base from J, leaving 6 bases between. The CDR3 loop is CAISQGQETQYF. DNA of the CDR3: TGTGCCATCAGCCAGGGCCAAGAGACCCAGTACTTC.

The chain carries TRBV6-1 and TRBJ1-2; D unresolved. Per the germline V gene, CDR1 is MNHNS and CDR2 is SASEGT. The CDR3 runs 14 residues. V gave up 3 bases and J gave up 0 bases, with 8 bases separating them. CDR3 nucleotides: TGTGCCAGCAGTGAGGGAGTCGCTAACTATGGCTACACCTTC. It specifies CASSEGVANYGYTF.

This chain connects TRBV28 to TRBJ2-2; unclear D gene. Germline values: CDR1 MDHEN, CDR2 SYDVKM. CDR3 length: 13 residues. The germline V and J ends were trimmed by 10 bases and 9 bases, with 18 bases remaining between them. The CDR3 DNA reads TGTGCCACCCTAGGTGGGTTCGACCGGGAGCTGTTTTTT. This sequence encodes CATLGGFDRELFF.

The CDR3 region is CASRKQDRGGQPQHF. CDR3 nucleotides: TGTGCCAGCAGGAAACAAGACAGGGGGGGTCAGCCCCAGCATTTT. The V call is TRBV2, the J call TRBJ1-5; 9 bases are shared with TRBD1. CDR3 size: 15 residues. The trim removed 6 bases at V and 6 bases at J, leaving 9 bases unmatched. The germline gives CDR1 SNHLY, CDR2 FYNNEI.

As DNA, the CDR3 is TGCGCCAGCAGCAGGCCCACAGGGGGCGAAAACACCATATATTTT. Its translation: CASSRPTGGENTIYF. The chain uses TRBV5-1 and TRBJ1-3, with TRBD1 matching over 9 bases. Germline V lookup: CDR1 SGHRS, CDR2 YFSETQ. The V and J ends lost 4 bases and 6 bases, in that order; junction bases with no gene match: 8. The CDR3 consists of 15 residues.

The gene calls are TRBV5-6 and TRBJ1-5; 7 nucleotides line up with TRBD1. Germline lookup yields CDR1 SGHDT and CDR2 YYEEEE. The CDR3 spans 17 residues. After removal of 3 bases from V and 0 bases from J, the junction contained 9 bases not matched to a gene. In DNA, the CDR3 is TGTGCCAGCAGCTCCCGGACAGGTGGGTATAGCAATCAGCCCCAGCATTTT. This gives the protein CASSSRTGGYSNQPQHF.

The rearrangement links TRBV5-6 to TRBJ2-1, with unresolved D. Germline-derived CDR1 and CDR2 are SGHDT and YYEEEE. The CDR3 runs to 16 residues. Trimming shortened V by 2 bases and J by 2 bases, and 14 bases separated the two germline ends. CDR3 sequence: CASSLVSPSPYNEQFF. The CDR3 coding sequence is TGTGCCAGCAGCTTAGTGAGTCCCTCCCCCTACAATGAGCAGTTCTTC.

This clone was picked up a small number of times. The chain carries TRBV28 and TRBJ2-1, with 8 bases aligning to TRBD2. J was trimmed by 4 bases and V by 4 bases; bases with no gene match: 6. This CDR3 is built from 15 residues. The germline V gene encodes CDR1 MDHEN and CDR2 SYDVKM. CDR3 sequence reads: CASSSPGLGYNEQFF. The CDR3, as DNA: TGTGCCAGCAGTTCCCCGGGACTAGGGTACAATGAGCAGTTCTTC.

The chain carries TRBV12-5 and TRBJ2-2; tentatively, D is TRBD1 (5 bases). The CDR3 covers 14 residues. Germline V gene data show CDR1 as LGHNT and CDR2 as FRNRAP. Trimming cost V 4 bases and J 4 bases, with 10 bases left between them. The CDR3 loop reads CASGSGLATGELFF. Written as DNA, the CDR3 is TGTGCTAGTGGTTCAGGGTTGGCCACCGGGGAGCTGTTTTTT.

The J gene is TRBJ2-5, the V gene TRBV3-1 (or the pseudogene TRBV3-2); the match to TRBD2 covers 12 bases. The V gene's germline CDR1 is LGHDT and CDR2 YNNKEL (reference sequence). The length of the CDR3 is 14 residues. V trimming: 8 bases; J trimming: 3 bases; junction bases outside the gene matches: 4. This CDR3 is CASLRLAGEETQYF. For the CDR3, the DNA is TGTGCCAGCCTTCGACTAGCGGGAGAAGAGACCCAGTACTTC.

The rearrangement links TRBV14 to TRBJ1-2, with 7 bases that match TRBD1. Germline V gene data show CDR1 as SGHDN and CDR2 as FVKESK. The CDR3 is 14 amino acids. V lost 4 bases and J lost 6; bases outside the gene matches: 8. The CDR3 protein is CASSPLRQGNGYTF. The DNA of the CDR3 is TGTGCCAGCAGCCCCCTCAGACAGGGTAATGGCTACACCTTC.

This chain uses TRBV15 with TRBJ2-1, with TRBD2 identical over 9 bases. Germline V gene data show CDR1 as LNHNV and CDR2 as YYDKDF (reference sequence). The CDR3 contains 16 residues. J lost 4 bases, V lost 4 bases, and 8 bases had no gene match. Written as DNA, the CDR3 is TGTGCCACCAGCAAGGGACTAGCCGAAGCGTACAATGAGCAGTTCTTC. Translated, it gives CATSKGLAEAYNEQFF. Drawing the rest from reference TRBV15 and TRBJ2-1, the complete variable domain is DAMVIQNPRYQVTQFGKPVTLSCSQTLNHNVMYWYQQKSSQAPKLLFHYYDKDFNNEADTPDNFQSRRPNTSFCFLDIRSPGLGDTAMYLCATSKGLAEAYNEQFFGPGTRLTVL.

The chain joins TRBV21-1 to TRBJ1-4; whether TRBD1, the table's D call, matches the DNA was not checked. TRBV21-1 is labeled a pseudogene. The CDR3 sequence is 15 residues long. CDR3: CASSPKTTTNEKLFF. The DNA for the CDR3 is TGTGCCAGCAGCCCGAAGACAACAACTAATGAAAAACTGTTTTTT.

This clone has just one count. This chain connects TRBV19 to TRBJ2-1; 9 bases are shared with TRBD1. Losses at the gene ends were 5 bases for V and 7 bases for J; bases not matched to a gene: 9. Germline CDR1 is LNHDA and CDR2 is SQIVND (reference sequence). CDR3 length: 15 residues. The CDR3 region has the DNA TGTGCCAGTAGTTTGTCCGGGACAGGGCTTAATGAGCAGTTCTTC. Protein: CASSLSGTGLNEQFF.

V gene TRBV19 combines with J gene TRBJ2-3, with a tentative D call TRBD1 (6 bases). Germline V gene sequence: CDR1 LNHDA, CDR2 SQIVND (reference sequence). The V end was cut by 1 base, the J end by 4 bases, with 9 bases between. The CDR3 covers 14 residues. CDR3 nucleotide sequence: TGTGCCAGTAGTATAGGACAGGAGTCAGATACGCAGTATTTT. As protein: CASSIGQESDTQYF.

V gene TRBV7-8 combines with J gene TRBJ2-5; 13 nucleotides align to TRBD2. V lost 4 bases to trimming and J lost 5 bases; unmatched junction nucleotides: 16. This CDR3 spans 19 amino acids. CDR1 is SGHVS and CDR2 is FQNEAQ in the germline V gene. The CDR3 spells CASSSVTGTSGMGRETQYF. CDR3 nucleotides: TGTGCCAGCAGCTCAGTAACCGGGACTAGCGGGATGGGTAGGGAGACCCAGTACTTC.

This rearrangement joins TRBV19 to TRBJ1-4, with 11 bases that match TRBD1. There are 14 residues in the CDR3. V was clipped by 3 bases and J by 7 bases; unmatched bases: 1. Germline lookup yields CDR1 LNHDA and CDR2 SQIVND (reference sequence). CDR3 coding DNA: TGTGCCAGTAGTATCGGACAGGGGGCTGAAAAACTGTTTTTT. It encodes CASSIGQGAEKLFF.

The V and J genes are TRBV6-5 and TRBJ1-5; D unclear. CDR3 size: 15 residues. CDR1 is MNHEY, CDR2 SVGAGI, per germline. V was shortened by 0 bases and J by 5 bases, with 11 bases between the two germline ends. CDR3 DNA: TGTGCCAGCAGTTACTCCGGCGGCCGAGATCAGCCCCAGCATTTT. Translation gives CASSYSGGRDQPQHF.

This chain links TRBV5-4 with TRBJ1-3; maybe TRBD1 (6 bases). The CDR3 spans 16 residues. V dropped 4 bases and J dropped 4 bases, with 18 bases sitting between them. The germline V gene encodes CDR1 SGHNT and CDR2 YYREEE (reference sequence). The CDR3 bases are TGTGCCAGCAGCCCTTCCTCGACAGGTCCCGGAAACACCATATATTTT. It translates to CASSPSSTGPGNTIYF.

CDR3 loop: CASSLPGRRANTGELFF. CDR3 DNA sequence: TGTGCCAGCAGTTTACCCGGCAGGCGAGCGAACACCGGGGAGCTGTTTTTT. V gene TRBV27 combines with J gene TRBJ2-2, with D unresolved. The germline V gene has CDR1 MNHEY and CDR2 SMNVEV (reference sequence). V was clipped by 2 bases and J by 0 bases, with 13 bases between them. This CDR3 is built from 17 residues.

J is TRBJ2-7 and V is TRBV18; D not resolved. Germline CDR1 reads KGHSH; CDR2 reads LQKENI. This CDR3 spans 13 amino acids. V dropped 6 bases and J dropped 3 bases, with 12 bases sitting between them. CDR3 sequence (DNA): TGTGCCAGCTCTGGGCAGGCCCTCTACGAGCAGTACGTC. It translates to CASSGQALYEQYV.

CDR3 nucleotides: TGTGCTAGTGGTGCAGAACCGAACTACAATGAGCAGTTCTTC. Its protein product is CASGAEPNYNEQFF. This rearrangement joins TRBV12-5 to TRBJ2-1, with D uncertain. Trimming pared 5 bases from V and 3 bases from J, leaving 11 bases between. Germline CDR1 and CDR2: LGHNT and FRNRAP. This CDR3 has 14 residues.

On this clone itself: This CDR3 is also generated by other DNA sequences in the sample. The genes are TRBV14 and TRBJ2-7; D possibly corresponds to TRBD2 (5 bases). Trimming left V 5 bases short and J 2 bases short, with 13 bases between. Germline CDR1 is SGHDN and CDR2 is FVKESK. The CDR3 has 14 amino acids. This chain's CDR3 is CASSYGGFPYEQYF. As DNA, the CDR3 is TGTGCCAGCAGCTACGGCGGGTTTCCCTACGAGCAGTACTTC.

The V call is TRBV6-5, the J call TRBJ2-1; D may be TRBD1 (5 bases). Germline assignment: CDR1 MNHEY and CDR2 SVGAGI. The germline V and J ends were trimmed by 11 bases and 3 bases, with 14 bases remaining between them. The length of the CDR3 is 13 residues. In nucleotides, the CDR3 is TGTGCCGGGGCCGGTTCTCTCTACAATGAGCAGTTCTTC. As protein: CAGAGSLYNEQFF.

The chain is built from TRBV4-1 and TRBJ2-5; possible D gene TRBD1, 6 bases. The germline V gene has CDR1 MGHRA and CDR2 YSYEKL. The CDR3 runs to 15 residues. The V end was cut by 2 bases, the J end by 2 bases, with 12 bases between. CDR3 nucleotides: TGCGCCAGCAGCCAAAGCGACAGGTCACAAGAGACCCAGTACTTC. Amino acids: CASSQSDRSQETQYF.

The V and J genes are TRBV7-3 and TRBJ2-1; tentatively, D is TRBD2 (6 bases). Germline V gives CDR1 SGHTA, CDR2 FQGTGA. Trimming cost V 3 bases and J 15 bases, with 15 bases left between them. The CDR3 sequence is 12 residues long. The CDR3 sequence is CASSLSTSRSFF. The CDR3 coding sequence is TGTGCCAGCAGCTTGTCGACTAGTCGTTCGTTCTTC.

This clone was seen a handful of times. This sequence joins TRBV7-3 and TRBJ1-2; 7 bases are a match to TRBD1. Trimming cost V 1 base and J 8 bases; bases outside gene matches: 10. CDR1 SGHTA and CDR2 FQGTGA come from the germline V gene. The CDR3 loop spans 15 amino acids. The CDR3 coding sequence is TGTGCCAGCAGCTTAATTCCGGGACAGCTCATGGGCTACACCTTC. As protein: CASSLIPGQLMGYTF.

V gene TRBV28 combines with J gene TRBJ2-1; 7 nucleotides agree with TRBD2. The length of the CDR3 is 14 residues. The ends lost 6 bases at V and 4 bases at J; junction bases unmatched: 6. In germline, CDR1 is MDHEN, CDR2 SYDVKM. For the CDR3, the DNA is TGTGCCAGCAGGGTGGGGGGGACTTACAATGAGCAGTTCTTC. Amino acid sequence: CASRVGGTYNEQFF.

This clone was seen a handful of times. The chain combines TRBV5-1 with TRBJ1-4, with D maybe TRBD1 (6 bases). Germline V gene lookup returns CDR1 SGHRS and CDR2 YFSETQ. This CDR3 comprises 15 residues. Deletions cut 5 bases from V and 6 bases from J, with 17 bases between. Here the CDR3 reads CASRTDGGSDEKLFF. DNA for the CDR3: TGCGCCAGCAGGACGGATGGGGGCTCGGATGAAAAACTGTTTTTT.

CDR3 bases: TGCGCCAGCAGCTTCCCACCGGGTCAGGAGCAGTTCTTC. Translated: CASSFPPGQEQFF. This chain uses TRBV5-1 with TRBJ2-1; D remains unclear. The germline V and J ends were trimmed by 2 bases and 10 bases, with 13 bases remaining between them. Germline-derived CDR1 and CDR2 are SGHRS and YFSETQ. CDR3 length: 13 residues.